This T cell receptor (beta chain) was captured in a study of long-term antiretroviral therapy in people with HIV. Across the whole study: Sampling started about a decade before the 2015 immediate-ART recommendation. Study-wide results and caveats: Documentation of ART adherence, viral resistance or therapy changes was absent. HIV repertoires spanned narrower CDR3 length ranges than controls. Blood in the study was drawn between the mid-2000s and the late 2010s, possibly under older ART regimens, which may be less effective than current ones.

Trimming took 5 bases from V and 0 from J, leaving 11 bases between them. Per germline, CDR1 SGHDT and CDR2 YYEEEE. The CDR3 runs 14 residues. As to this clone: The target antigen is unknown.

Researchers ran immunoSEQ v3.0 at survey level. Sequenced by immunoSEQ multiplex PCR; TCRdb stores in-frame clones only, minus some. Altogether almost 30,000 clones are present, just under 90% being singletons, with the ten largest covering around 8%. Specimen: unsorted PBMCs, collected 3.2 years before starting antiretroviral therapy. The receptor comes from a man aged 50 to 59 with HIV. The chain uses TRBV5-6 and TRBJ1-2, with D tentatively TRBD1 (5 bases). CDR3 in DNA: TGTGCCAGCAGGATGCCGGGGGCTAACTATGGCTACACCTTC. This gives the protein CASRMPGANYGYTF.